The 27 T cell receptor beta chains listed next were all sequenced from one sample in a study of PD-1 blockade in classical Hodgkin lymphoma. The repertoire was sequenced with immunoSEQ multiplex PCR; TCRdb's copy has only in-frame clones and lacks some. Of around 150,000 clones listed, 78% are singletons. Each of the patients experienced relapse following autologous stem cell transplantation, and their brentuximab vedotin exposure differed. This material consisted of peripheral blood mononuclear cells (PBMCs), taken before the second cycle of nivolumab. The receptor source for this set is a human donor with classical Hodgkin lymphoma.

A few counts support this clone. The chain recombines TRBV7-9 with TRBJ1-2; 7 nucleotides align to TRBD1. Trimming removed 5 bases from V and 5 bases from J; junction bases left unmatched: 5. CDR1 and CDR2 from the germline V gene are SEHNR and FQNEAQ (reference sequence). The CDR3 loop spans 13 amino acids. The CDR3 is CASSPHRGYGYTF. The CDR3 coding sequence is TGTGCCAGCAGCCCACACAGGGGTTATGGCTACACCTTC. Based on the CDR3 plus reference TRBV7-9 and TRBJ1-2, the full variable domain is DTGVSQNPRHKITKRGQNVTFRCDPISEHNRLYWYRQTLGQGPEFLTYFQNEAQLEKSRLLSDRFSAERPKGSFSTLEIQRTEQGDSAMYLCASSPHRGYGYTFGSGTRLTVV.

The V call is TRBV18, the J call TRBJ2-5; 10 nucleotides agree with TRBD1. The CDR3 spans 15 residues. The trim removed 1 base at V and 5 bases at J, leaving 4 bases unmatched. Germline CDR1 and CDR2: KGHSH and LQKENI. As DNA, the CDR3 is TGTGCCAGCTCACCACAGGACAGGGGGACGGAGACCCAGTACTTC. Translated, it gives CASSPQDRGTETQYF.

The rearrangement joins TRBV19 to TRBJ2-2; TRBD1 matches 10 bases. The CDR3 consists of 16 residues. Germline V gives CDR1 LNHDA, CDR2 SQIVND (reference sequence). Trimming took 3 bases from V and 7 from J; bases not matched to a gene: 8. CDR3 residues: CASSMLGTGEHGELFF. Here the CDR3 DNA reads TGTGCCAGTAGTATGTTGGGGACAGGGGAACACGGGGAGCTGTTTTTT.

The J gene is TRBJ2-1, the V gene TRBV10-3; TRBD2 aligns across 13 bases. Germline trimming cut 4 bases from V and 11 bases from J; bases unmatched to any gene: 5. CDR1 is ENHRY, CDR2 SYGVKD, per germline. CDR3 length equals 14 residues. The CDR3 sequence is CAISGLAGGPQQFF. The DNA for the CDR3 is TGTGCCATCAGTGGACTAGCGGGGGGACCTCAGCAGTTCTTC.

The chain combines TRBV5-4 with TRBJ2-6; 12 bases align to TRBD2. Germline CDR1 SGHNT, CDR2 YYREEE (reference sequence). V shed 8 bases and J 1 base; nucleotides not matched to a gene: 10. This CDR3 comprises 18 residues. Here the CDR3 DNA reads TGTGCCAGTATGGCGCTAGCGGGGGGGCCTTCTGGGGCCAACGTCCTGACTTTC. It translates to CASMALAGGPSGANVLTF.

The rearrangement joins TRBV7-3 to TRBJ2-3; a possible D gene is TRBD1 (5 bases). Trimming took off 1 base at V and 0 bases at J, with 8 bases between the two ends. Germline CDR1 and CDR2: SGHTA and FQGTGA. The CDR3 loop spans 15 amino acids. The CDR3 DNA sequence: TGTGCCAGCAGCTTAAGGGGCACCAGCACAGATACGCAGTATTTT. Amino acid sequence: CASSLRGTSTDTQYF.

The V gene is TRBV7-9, the J gene TRBJ2-7, with TRBD2 matching 8 bases. The germline CDR1 and CDR2 sequences are SEHNR and FQNEAQ (reference sequence). J gave up 4 bases and V 2 bases, and 1 base lay outside the gene matches. The CDR3 is 13 residues long. This CDR3 is CASSLTGGYEQYF. As DNA, the CDR3 is TGTGCCAGCAGCTTAACGGGAGGGTACGAGCAGTACTTC.

The gene calls are TRBV10-3 and TRBJ1-2; D is perhaps TRBD1 (6 bases). Trimming pared 7 bases from V and 5 bases from J, leaving 23 bases between. From germline, CDR1 is ENHRY and CDR2 SYGVKD. CDR3 length equals 16 residues. The CDR3 here is CAITPDRTILPYGYTF. CDR3 nucleotides: TGTGCCATCACCCCTGACAGGACCATTCTGCCTTATGGCTACACCTTC.

The chain carries TRBV18 and TRBJ1-5, with D tentatively TRBD1 (6 bases). V was clipped by 6 bases and J by 7 bases, with 16 bases between them. This CDR3 has 14 amino acids. CDR1 and CDR2 from the germline V gene are KGHSH and LQKENI. The CDR3 DNA reads as TGTGCCAGCTCTCCGACACAGGGCCACCAGCCCCAGCATTTT. Amino acids: CASSPTQGHQPQHF.

The chain links TRBV13 to TRBJ1-1; D call uncertain. Germline V gene sequence: CDR1 PRHDT, CDR2 FYEKMQ (reference sequence). There are 13 residues in the CDR3. The V end was cut by 5 bases, the J end by 0 bases, with 7 bases between. CDR3 in amino acids: CASSRGLNTEAFF. The CDR3 DNA is TGTGCCAGCAGCCGCGGATTGAACACTGAAGCTTTCTTT.

The chain combines TRBV4-3 with TRBJ2-7, with TRBD2 matching over 7 bases. The V segment lost 0 bases and the J segment 3 bases; nucleotides outside the gene matches: 11. CDR1 and CDR2 (germline): LGHNA, YSLEER. The CDR3 sequence is 17 residues long. CDR3 nucleotide sequence: TGCGCCAGCAGCCAAGAAGGGAGCGGGGACCGCCACTACGAGCAGTACTTC. Protein: CASSQEGSGDRHYEQYF.

The rearrangement links TRBV28 to TRBJ1-2, with D unclear. The length of the CDR3 is 15 residues. Per germline, CDR1 MDHEN and CDR2 SYDVKM. Trimming took 2 bases from V and 6 from J, leaving 16 bases between them. The DNA of the CDR3 is TGTGCCAGCAGTTTAATGGTCAAGTACGTGAATGGCTACACCTTC. Translating gives CASSLMVKYVNGYTF.

This chain joins TRBV6-6 and TRBJ2-1; 9 nucleotides agree with TRBD2. The CDR3 has 14 residues. The germline gives CDR1 MNHNY, CDR2 SVGAGI (reference sequence). V lost 4 bases and J lost 15; bases outside the gene matches: 13. In DNA, the CDR3 is TGTGCCAGCAGTTCCGGGACTAGCCCCCGAGGGTGGTTCTTC. It yields the protein CASSSGTSPRGWFF.

This clone has more than one count but fewer than ten. The chain employs TRBV9 and TRBJ2-5, with D hard to call. Deletions cut 1 base from V and 1 base from J, with 11 bases between. Germline CDR1 SGDLS, CDR2 YYNGEE. The CDR3 covers 15 residues. CDR3 sequence: CASSVFTTGQETQYF. CDR3 coding DNA: TGTGCCAGCAGCGTATTTACAACCGGCCAAGAGACCCAGTACTTC.

This chain connects TRBV28 to TRBJ1-1; TRBD1 aligns across 7 bases. Germline CDR1 MDHEN, CDR2 SYDVKM. The CDR3 consists of 16 residues. The ends lost 8 bases at V and 4 bases at J; junction bases unmatched: 16. DNA of the CDR3: TGTGCCAGCTACCCCCCTTGGAGGGGGCGCGGCACTGAAGCTTTCTTT. Translated: CASYPPWRGRGTEAFF.

This chain joins TRBV10-3 and TRBJ2-1; 12 bases map to TRBD2. This CDR3 spans 15 amino acids. V shed 10 bases, J shed 2 bases, and the junction held 6 bases outside the gene matches. Looked up from germline, CDR1 is ENHRY and CDR2 is SYGVKD. The CDR3: CATRASGRAYNEQFF. In nucleotides, the CDR3 is TGTGCCACGCGGGCTAGCGGGAGGGCCTACAATGAGCAGTTCTTC.

V gene TRBV4-1 combines with J gene TRBJ2-3; D possibly corresponds to TRBD1 (5 bases). The germline V gene has CDR1 MGHRA and CDR2 YSYEKL. Between the trimmed V and J ends, which lost 1 base and 6 bases, there was a span of 8 bases. This CDR3 has 13 amino acids. Written as DNA, the CDR3 is TGCGCCAGCAGCCAAGTTGGGGCGGATACGCAGTATTTT. Its translation: CASSQVGADTQYF.

The chain combines TRBV10-3 with TRBJ1-2; D might be TRBD1 (5 bases). Germline CDR1 ENHRY, CDR2 SYGVKD. The CDR3 spans 13 residues. The V end was cut by 6 bases, the J end by 6 bases, with 14 bases between. CDR3 nucleotide sequence: TGTGCCATCAGCCCTCGGGACCTAGATGGCTACACCTTC. It codes for CAISPRDLDGYTF.

This sequence joins TRBV9 and TRBJ2-2; 10 bases align to TRBD2. The junction had 8 bases not matched to a gene; V was cut back by 2 bases and J by 4 bases. Looked up from germline, CDR1 is SGDLS and CDR2 is YYNGEE. This CDR3 has 17 residues. This CDR3 is CASSVQREGSSTGELFF. For the CDR3, the DNA is TGTGCCAGCAGCGTTCAGCGGGAGGGCTCTAGCACCGGGGAGCTGTTTTTT.

This clone was detected many times. CDR3 nucleotide sequence: TGTGCCAGCAGCATCGACAGGGTGCGGAACTATGGCTACACCTTC. It is translated as CASSIDRVRNYGYTF. This chain links TRBV9 with TRBJ1-2; TRBD1 matches 7 bases. Trimming at V came to 4 bases and at J to 2 bases, leaving 8 bases not matched to a gene. The CDR3 is 15 residues long. Germline lookup yields CDR1 SGDLS and CDR2 YYNGEE.

The V call is TRBV6-4, the J call TRBJ1-4, with TRBD1 as a possible D gene (6 bases). Germline V gene sequence: CDR1 MRHNA, CDR2 SNTAGT. The CDR3 contains 17 residues. The ends were cut back, 1 base at V and 5 bases at J, with 17 bases in the middle. The DNA of the CDR3 is TGTGCCAGCAGTGACTTAGGTACGGACAGAGAGAATGAAAAACTGTTTTTT. It is translated as CASSDLGTDRENEKLFF.

This clone was seen a handful of times. The chain carries TRBV5-4 and TRBJ1-5, with a weak D call TRBD1 (6 bases). There are 16 residues in the CDR3. The germline V and J ends were trimmed by 0 bases and 0 bases, with 10 bases remaining between them. Germline V gene sequence: CDR1 SGHNT, CDR2 YYREEE (reference sequence). The chain's CDR3 is CASSLDGQLSNQPQHF. For the CDR3, the DNA is TGTGCCAGCAGCTTGGATGGACAGCTTAGCAATCAGCCCCAGCATTTT.

Only a few counts were recorded for this clone. V gene TRBV7-9 combines with J gene TRBJ2-3, with D hard to call. The CDR3 sequence is 12 residues long. V was clipped by 1 base and J by 6 bases, with 5 bases between them. The germline gives CDR1 SEHNR, CDR2 FQNEAQ (reference sequence). DNA for the CDR3: TGTGCCAGCAGCTTAGGAGCCGATACGCAGTATTTT. Its protein is CASSLGADTQYF.

The chain uses TRBV6-6 and TRBJ1-2; weak D call: TRBD1 (6 bases). Trimming removed 10 bases at V and 1 base at J, with 16 bases between. CDR3 size: 14 residues. Germline loops: CDR1 MNHNY, CDR2 SVGAGI (reference sequence). This chain's CDR3 is CATATGNINYGYTF. The CDR3 DNA reads as TGTGCCACCGCAACAGGGAACATTAACTATGGCTACACCTTC.

This clone was counted a few times. This chain links TRBV19 with TRBJ2-1, with 12 nucleotides matching TRBD1. V lost 5 bases, J lost 7 bases, and 9 bases stayed unmatched. Per germline, CDR1 LNHDA and CDR2 SQIVND (reference sequence). This CDR3 contains 16 residues. CDR3 sequence (DNA): TGTGCCAGTAGTCCACCTGGGACAGGGGGCAAGAATGAGCAGTTCTTC. It is translated as CASSPPGTGGKNEQFF.

In its sample, this clone ranks as medium-sized (0.01 to 0.1%). The CDR3 nucleotides read TGTGCCAGCAGCGACGAGATGAACACTGAAGCTTTCTTT. This codes for CASSDEMNTEAFF. V is TRBV2 and J is TRBJ1-1; D is uncertain. The V gene lost 6 bases and the J gene lost 0 bases, with 8 bases spanning the gap. The length of the CDR3 is 13 residues. Germline V gene sequence: CDR1 SNHLY, CDR2 FYNNEI.

This chain links TRBV5-1 with TRBJ1-3, with a weak D call TRBD1 (5 bases). CDR3 length: 16 amino acids. The germline CDR1 and CDR2 sequences are SGHRS and YFSETQ. The V and J ends lost 2 bases and 1 base respectively, with 13 bases between them. The CDR3 DNA is TGCGCCAGCAGCTTCTTTCCGGGGGGGTCTGGAAACACCATATATTTT. Protein: CASSFFPGGSGNTIYF.